A few counts support the clone carrying this T cell receptor (beta chain). Seattle-derived patients entered the study during active infection and were followed longitudinally. The data originate from a study of blood T cell repertoires in COVID-19. Across the study: Donors in the United States, Italy and Spain gave samples during acute or convalescent COVID-19. In each case, the material was cDNA or gDNA derived from T cells, B-cell-depleted T cells, or PBMCs.

This CDR3 is 14 amino acids long. CDR1 and CDR2 (germline): SGHTA, FQGTGA. Trimming shortened V by 3 bases and J by 7 bases, and 12 bases separated the two germline ends. Authors' analysis steps: Estimation of nucleated cell counts relied on the amplification of reference gene primers. Data came from immunoSEQ multiplex PCR; TCRdb stores just in-frame clones and leaves some out. That table gives V, J and clone size, and the DNA gave D and trimming. The sample gives 150,000 to 200,000 clones, 90% to 95% of which show up once; approximately 0.69% is in the top ten. Specimen: peripheral blood. The V and J genes are TRBV7-3 and TRBJ2-2, with D uncertain. This receptor was taken from a man aged 30 to 45 with COVID-19, enrolled during active disease. The CDR3 sequence is CASSFGFLGGELFF. The CDR3 DNA is TGTGCCAGCAGCTTTGGTTTCCTCGGCGGGGAGCTGTTTTTT.